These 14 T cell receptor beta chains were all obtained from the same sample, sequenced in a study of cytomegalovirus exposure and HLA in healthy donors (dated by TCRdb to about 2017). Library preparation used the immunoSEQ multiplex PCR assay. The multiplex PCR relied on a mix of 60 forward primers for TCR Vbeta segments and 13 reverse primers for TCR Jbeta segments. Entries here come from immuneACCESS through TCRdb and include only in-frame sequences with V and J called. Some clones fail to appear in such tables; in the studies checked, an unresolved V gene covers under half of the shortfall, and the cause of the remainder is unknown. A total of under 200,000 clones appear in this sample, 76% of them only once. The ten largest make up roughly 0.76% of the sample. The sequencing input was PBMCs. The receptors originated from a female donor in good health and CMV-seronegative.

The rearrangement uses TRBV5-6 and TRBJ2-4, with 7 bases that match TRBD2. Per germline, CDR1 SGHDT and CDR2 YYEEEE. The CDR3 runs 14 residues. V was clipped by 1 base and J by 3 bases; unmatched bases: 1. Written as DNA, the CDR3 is TGTGCCAGCAGCTTGTCTAGCGGCAAAAACATTCAGTACTTC. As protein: CASSLSSGKNIQYF.

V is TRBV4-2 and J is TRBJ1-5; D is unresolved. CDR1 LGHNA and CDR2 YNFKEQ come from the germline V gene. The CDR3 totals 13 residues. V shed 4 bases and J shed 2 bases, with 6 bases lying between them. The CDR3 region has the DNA TGTGCCAGCAGCCGGGCAGGCAATCAGCCCCAGCATTTT. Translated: CASSRAGNQPQHF.

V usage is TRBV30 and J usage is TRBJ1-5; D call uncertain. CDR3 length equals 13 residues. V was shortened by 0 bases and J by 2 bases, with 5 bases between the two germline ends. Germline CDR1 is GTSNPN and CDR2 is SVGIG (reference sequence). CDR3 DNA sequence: TGTGCCTGGAGTGTGGGCCGCAATCAGCCCCAGCATTTT. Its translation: CAWSVGRNQPQHF.

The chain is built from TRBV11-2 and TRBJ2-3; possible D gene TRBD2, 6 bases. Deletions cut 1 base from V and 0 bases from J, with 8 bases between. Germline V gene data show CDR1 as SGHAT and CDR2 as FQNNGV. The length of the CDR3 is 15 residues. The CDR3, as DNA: TGTGCCAGCAGCTTAGGCGGGATTAGCACAGATACGCAGTATTTT. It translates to CASSLGGISTDTQYF.

CDR3 DNA sequence: TGTGCCAGCAGCCCCCGGGCGGGACAGTTGAGGGCACCCCTCCACTTT. Protein: CASSPRAGQLRAPLHF. The chain is built from TRBV5-6 and TRBJ1-6, with TRBD1 matching 7 bases. CDR1 and CDR2 from the germline V gene are SGHDT and YYEEEE. The trim removed 4 bases at V and 11 bases at J, leaving 15 bases unmatched. This CDR3 has 16 amino acids.

This CDR3 is CASSYDSGDQYF. CDR3 bases: TGTGCCAGCAGCTACGACTCCGGGGACCAGTACTTC. The rearrangement uses TRBV7-2 and TRBJ2-5, with TRBD2 as a possible D gene (5 bases). The CDR3 has 12 residues. Trimming took off 4 bases at V and 10 bases at J, with 13 bases between the two ends. Germline-derived CDR1 and CDR2 are SGHTA and FQGNSA.

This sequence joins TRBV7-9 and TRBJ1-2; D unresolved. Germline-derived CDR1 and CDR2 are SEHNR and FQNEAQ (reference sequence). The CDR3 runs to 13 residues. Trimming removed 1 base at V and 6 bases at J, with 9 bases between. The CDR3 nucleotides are TGTGCCAGCAGCTTAGGTACAAGCGATGGCTACACCTTC. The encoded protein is CASSLGTSDGYTF.

The CDR3 nucleotides read TGTGCCAGCAGCCCGGGACTAGCGGGAGACACCGGGGAGCTGTTTTTT. This codes for CASSPGLAGDTGELFF. The V and J genes are TRBV5-4 and TRBJ2-2; TRBD2 agrees at 14 bases. Germline V gene data show CDR1 as SGHNT and CDR2 as YYREEE (reference sequence). The V gene end was trimmed by 4 bases and the J gene end by 3 bases; junction bases not matched to a gene: 2. This CDR3 comprises 16 residues.

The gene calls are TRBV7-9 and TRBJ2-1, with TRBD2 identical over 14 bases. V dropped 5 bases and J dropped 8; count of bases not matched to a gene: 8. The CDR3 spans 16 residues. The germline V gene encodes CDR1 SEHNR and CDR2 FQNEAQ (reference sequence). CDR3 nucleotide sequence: TGTGCCAGCAGCGTCTCCGGGACTAGCGGGGGTTATGAGCAGTTCTTC. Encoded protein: CASSVSGTSGGYEQFF. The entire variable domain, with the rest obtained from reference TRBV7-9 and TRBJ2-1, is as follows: DTGVSQNPRHKITKRGQNVTFRCDPISEHNRLYWYRQTLGQGPEFLTYFQNEAQLEKSRLLSDRFSAERPKGSFSTLEIQRTEQGDSAMYLCASSVSGTSGGYEQFFGPGTRLTVL.

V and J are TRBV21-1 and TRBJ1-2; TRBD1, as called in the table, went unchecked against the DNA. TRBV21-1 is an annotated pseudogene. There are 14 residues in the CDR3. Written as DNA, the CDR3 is TGTGCCAGCAGTGTTTGGGCAGGGGGCTTTGGCTACACCTTC. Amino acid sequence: CASSVWAGGFGYTF.

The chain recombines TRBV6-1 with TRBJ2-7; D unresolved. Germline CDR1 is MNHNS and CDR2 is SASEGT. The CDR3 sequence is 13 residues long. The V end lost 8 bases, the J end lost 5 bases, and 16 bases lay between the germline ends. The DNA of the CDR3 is TGTGCCAGCCGAGAGAACTCTCCCGACGAGCAGTACTTC. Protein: CASRENSPDEQYF.

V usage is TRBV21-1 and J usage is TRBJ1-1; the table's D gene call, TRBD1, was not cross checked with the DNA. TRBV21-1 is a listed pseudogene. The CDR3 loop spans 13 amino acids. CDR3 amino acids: CASQTGQHTEAFF. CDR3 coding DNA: TGTGCCAGCCAGACGGGACAGCACACTGAAGCTTTCTTT.

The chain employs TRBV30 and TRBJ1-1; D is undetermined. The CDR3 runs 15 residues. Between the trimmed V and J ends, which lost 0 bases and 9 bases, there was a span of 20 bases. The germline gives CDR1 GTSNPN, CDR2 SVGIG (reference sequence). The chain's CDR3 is CAWSVRVDWQEKAFF. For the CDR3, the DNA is TGTGCCTGGAGTGTACGAGTGGATTGGCAGGAAAAAGCTTTCTTT.

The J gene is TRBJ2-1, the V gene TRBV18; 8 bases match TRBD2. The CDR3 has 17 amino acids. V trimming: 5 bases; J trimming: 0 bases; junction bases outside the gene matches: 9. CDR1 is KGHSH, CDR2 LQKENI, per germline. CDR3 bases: TGTGCCAGCTCAATCTTTAGCAGCGGGAGCTCCTACAATGAGCAGTTCTTC. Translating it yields CASSIFSSGSSYNEQFF.